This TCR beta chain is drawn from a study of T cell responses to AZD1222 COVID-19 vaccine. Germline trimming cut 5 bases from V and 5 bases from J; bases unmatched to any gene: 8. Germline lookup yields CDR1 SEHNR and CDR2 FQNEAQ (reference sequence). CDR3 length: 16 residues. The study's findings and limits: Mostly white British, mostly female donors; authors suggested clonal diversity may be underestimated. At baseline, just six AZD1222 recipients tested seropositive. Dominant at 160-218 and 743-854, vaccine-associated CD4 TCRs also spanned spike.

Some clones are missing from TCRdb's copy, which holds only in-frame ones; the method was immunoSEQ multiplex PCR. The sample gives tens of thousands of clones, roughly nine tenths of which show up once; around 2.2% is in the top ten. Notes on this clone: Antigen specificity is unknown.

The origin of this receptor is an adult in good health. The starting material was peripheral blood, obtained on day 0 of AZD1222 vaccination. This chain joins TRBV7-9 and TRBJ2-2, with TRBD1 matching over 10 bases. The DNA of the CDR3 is TGTGCCAGCAGCAAGCCGGGACAGGGGCGGACCGGGGAGCTGTTTTTT. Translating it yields CASSKPGQGRTGELFF.